This T cell receptor beta chain was found in a study of CD8+CD57+ T cells in acquired aplastic anemia. Study findings and constraints: With respect to CD8+ Simpson's diversity, patients and controls did not differ significantly.

Germline CDR1 SGHRS, CDR2 YFSETQ. This CDR3 has 14 residues. V was pared by 3 bases and J by 0 bases, with 10 bases between. Both TCR beta VDJ combination and CDR3 sequence profiling were carried out. Genomic DNA was the template for this profiling. Via MiXCR, TCRdb re-called the reads, giving one row per CDR3 protein. The sample carries roughly 200,000 distinct CDR3 sequences, over 55% recorded once. Patients picked for sequencing had shown CD8+CD57+ cell expansion detected by flow cytometry. Each patient had severe acquired aplastic anemia. Concerning this clonotype itself: The antigen remains unidentified. A read error is likely, as this CDR3 ends without the conserved phenylalanine or tryptophan.

This chain uses TRBV5-1 with TRBJ2-7; D remains unclear. This clonotype was sampled from a human donor with aplastic anemia. Sequenced input: sorted CD4+, CD8+, or CD8+CD57+ T cells (not recorded which) from PBMCs. The CDR3 loop reads CASSWNGNSYEQYY. CDR3 DNA sequence: TGCGCCAGCAGCTGGAATGGCAACTCCTACGAGCAGTACTAC.